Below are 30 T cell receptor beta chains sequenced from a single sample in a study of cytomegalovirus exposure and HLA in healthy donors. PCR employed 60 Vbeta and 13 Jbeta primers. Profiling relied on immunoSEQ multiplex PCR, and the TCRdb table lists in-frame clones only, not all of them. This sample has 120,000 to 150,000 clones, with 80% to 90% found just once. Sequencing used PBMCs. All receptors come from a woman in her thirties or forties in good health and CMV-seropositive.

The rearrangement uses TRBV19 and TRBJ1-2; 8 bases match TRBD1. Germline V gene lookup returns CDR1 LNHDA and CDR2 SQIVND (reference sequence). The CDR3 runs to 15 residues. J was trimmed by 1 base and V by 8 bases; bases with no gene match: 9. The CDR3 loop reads CASLGDRLGNYGYTF. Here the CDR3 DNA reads TGTGCCAGTCTAGGGGACAGGCTCGGTAACTATGGCTACACCTTC.

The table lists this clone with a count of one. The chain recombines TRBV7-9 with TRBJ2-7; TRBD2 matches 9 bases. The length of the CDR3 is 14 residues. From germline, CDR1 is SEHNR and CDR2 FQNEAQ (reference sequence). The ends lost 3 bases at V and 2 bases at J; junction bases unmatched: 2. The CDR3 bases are TGTGCCAGCAGCTTCCTAGCGGGACCCTACGAGCAGTACTTC. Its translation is CASSFLAGPYEQYF.

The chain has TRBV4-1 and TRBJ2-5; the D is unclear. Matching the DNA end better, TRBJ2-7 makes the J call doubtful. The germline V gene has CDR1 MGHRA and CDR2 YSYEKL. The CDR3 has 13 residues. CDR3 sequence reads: CASRSLGNYEQYF. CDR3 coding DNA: TGCGCCAGCCGCTCCCTCGGAAACTACGAGCAGTACTTC.

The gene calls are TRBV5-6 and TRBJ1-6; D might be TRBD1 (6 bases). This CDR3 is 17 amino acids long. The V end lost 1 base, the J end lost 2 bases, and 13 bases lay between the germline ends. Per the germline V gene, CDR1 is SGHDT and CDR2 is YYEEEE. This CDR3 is CASSLHAGVTYNSPLHF. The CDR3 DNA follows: TGTGCCAGCAGCTTGCACGCAGGGGTAACCTATAATTCACCCCTCCACTTT.

CDR3 DNA sequence: TGTGCCAGCAGCTTGGTTAGCTCCGGGGAGCTGTTTTTT. The encoded protein is CASSLVSSGELFF. The chain combines TRBV5-6 with TRBJ2-2, with D unclear. V gave up 0 bases and J gave up 6 bases, with 6 bases separating them. This CDR3 has 13 residues. Germline-derived CDR1 and CDR2 are SGHDT and YYEEEE.

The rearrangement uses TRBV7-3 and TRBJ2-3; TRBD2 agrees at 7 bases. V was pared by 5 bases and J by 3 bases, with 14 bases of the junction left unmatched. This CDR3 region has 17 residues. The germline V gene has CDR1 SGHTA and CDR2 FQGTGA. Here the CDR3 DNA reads TGTGCCAGCAGCGGACTGGCGGGAGTACATTGGACAGATACGCAGTATTTT. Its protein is CASSGLAGVHWTDTQYF.

The CDR3, as DNA: TGTGCCAGCAGTGAAGTAAGAGGGGGCGAGCAGTACTTC. The encoded protein is CASSEVRGGEQYF. The chain employs TRBV6-1 and TRBJ2-7, with D possibly matching TRBD1 (6 bases). This CDR3 has 13 residues. The V end lost 1 base, the J end lost 6 bases, and 10 bases lay between the germline ends. From germline, CDR1 is MNHNS and CDR2 SASEGT.

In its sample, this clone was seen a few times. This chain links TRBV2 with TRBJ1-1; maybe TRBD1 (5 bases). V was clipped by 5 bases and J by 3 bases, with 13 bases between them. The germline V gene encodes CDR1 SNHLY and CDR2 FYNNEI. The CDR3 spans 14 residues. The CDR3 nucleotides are TGTGCCAGCAGTTCCGGGGGGAGAGACACTGAAGCTTTCTTT. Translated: CASSSGGRDTEAFF.

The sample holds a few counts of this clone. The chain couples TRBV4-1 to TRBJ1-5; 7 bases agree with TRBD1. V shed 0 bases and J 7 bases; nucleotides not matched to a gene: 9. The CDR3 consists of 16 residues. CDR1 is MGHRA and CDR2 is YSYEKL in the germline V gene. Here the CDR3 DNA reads TGCGCCAGCAGCCAAGATTCCCCGACAGGGAACCAGCCCCAGCATTTT. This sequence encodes CASSQDSPTGNQPQHF.

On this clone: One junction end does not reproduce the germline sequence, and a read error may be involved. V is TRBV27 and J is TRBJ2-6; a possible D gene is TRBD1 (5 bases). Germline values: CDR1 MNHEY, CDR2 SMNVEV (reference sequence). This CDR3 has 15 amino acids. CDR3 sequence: CASGLAGPGANVLTF. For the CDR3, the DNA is TGTGCCAGCGGTTTAGCAGGGCCTGGGGCCAACGTCCTGACTTTC.

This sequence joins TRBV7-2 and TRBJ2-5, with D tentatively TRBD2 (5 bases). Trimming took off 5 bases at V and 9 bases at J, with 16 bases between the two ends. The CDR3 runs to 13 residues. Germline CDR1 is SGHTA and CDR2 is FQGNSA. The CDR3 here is CASSPEGVGAQYF. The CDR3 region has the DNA TGTGCCAGCAGCCCCGAGGGTGTCGGGGCCCAGTACTTC.

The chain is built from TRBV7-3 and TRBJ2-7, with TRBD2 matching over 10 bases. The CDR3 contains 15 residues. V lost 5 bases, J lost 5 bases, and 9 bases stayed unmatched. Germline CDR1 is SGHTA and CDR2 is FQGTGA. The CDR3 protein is CASSRGTSVTDEQYF. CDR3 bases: TGTGCCAGCAGCCGGGGGACTAGCGTTACCGACGAGCAGTACTTC.

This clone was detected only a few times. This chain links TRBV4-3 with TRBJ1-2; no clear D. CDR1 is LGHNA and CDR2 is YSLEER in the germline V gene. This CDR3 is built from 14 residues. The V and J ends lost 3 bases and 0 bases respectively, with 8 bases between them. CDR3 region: CASSHATPNYGYTF. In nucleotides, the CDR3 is TGCGCCAGCAGCCATGCGACTCCTAACTATGGCTACACCTTC.

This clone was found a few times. The CDR3 sequence: CASSPSGRGNEQFF. The CDR3 DNA reads as TGCGCCAGCAGCCCTAGCGGGAGGGGGAATGAGCAGTTCTTC. The chain uses TRBV5-1 and TRBJ2-1, with 12 bases aligning to TRBD2. This CDR3 contains 14 residues. The V segment lost 4 bases and the J segment 7 bases; nucleotides outside the gene matches: 3. Germline values: CDR1 SGHRS, CDR2 YFSETQ.

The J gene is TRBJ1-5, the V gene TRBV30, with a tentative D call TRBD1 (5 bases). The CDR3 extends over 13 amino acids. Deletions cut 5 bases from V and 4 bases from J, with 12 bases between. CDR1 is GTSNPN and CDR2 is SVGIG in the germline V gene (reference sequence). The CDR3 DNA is TGTGCCTGGGGGACGGGGAGGAATCAGCCCCAGCATTTT. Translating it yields CAWGTGRNQPQHF.

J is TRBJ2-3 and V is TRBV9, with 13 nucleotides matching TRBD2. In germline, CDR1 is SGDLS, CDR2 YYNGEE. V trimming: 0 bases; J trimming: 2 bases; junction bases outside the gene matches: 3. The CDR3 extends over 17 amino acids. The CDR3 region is CASSVEGTSGTTDTQYF. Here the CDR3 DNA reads TGTGCCAGCAGCGTAGAGGGGACTAGCGGGACCACAGATACGCAGTATTTT.

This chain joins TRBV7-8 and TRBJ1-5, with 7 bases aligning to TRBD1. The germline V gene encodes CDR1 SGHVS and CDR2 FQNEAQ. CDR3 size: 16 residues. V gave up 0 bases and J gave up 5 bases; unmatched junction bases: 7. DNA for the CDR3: TGTGCCAGCAGCTTAGCGGAGGCAGGGGGTTATCAGCCCCAGCATTTT. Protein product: CASSLAEAGGYQPQHF. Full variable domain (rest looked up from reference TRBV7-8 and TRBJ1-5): GAGVSQSPRYKVAKRGQDVALRCDPISGHVSLFWYQQALGQGPEFLTYFQNEAQLDKSGLPSDRFFAERPEGSVSTLKIQRTQQEDSAVYLCASSLAEAGGYQPQHFGDGTRLSIL.

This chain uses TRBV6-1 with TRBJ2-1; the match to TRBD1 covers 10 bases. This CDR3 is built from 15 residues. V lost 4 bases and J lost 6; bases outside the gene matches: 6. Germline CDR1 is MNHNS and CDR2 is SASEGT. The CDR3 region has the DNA TGTGCCAGCAGTGCCGGGACAGGGGTGGTCAATGAGCAGTTCTTC. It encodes CASSAGTGVVNEQFF.

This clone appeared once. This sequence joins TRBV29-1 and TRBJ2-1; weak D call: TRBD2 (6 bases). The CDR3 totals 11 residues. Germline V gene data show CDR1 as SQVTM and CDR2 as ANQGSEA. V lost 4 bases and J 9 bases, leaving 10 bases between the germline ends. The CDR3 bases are TGCAGCGTTGTGGGAGGTGGTGAGCAGTTCTTC. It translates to CSVVGGGEQFF.

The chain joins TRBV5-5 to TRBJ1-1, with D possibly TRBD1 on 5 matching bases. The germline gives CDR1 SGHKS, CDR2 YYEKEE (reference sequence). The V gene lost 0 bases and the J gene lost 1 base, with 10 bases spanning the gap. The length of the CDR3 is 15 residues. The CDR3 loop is CASSLEGVRNTEAFF. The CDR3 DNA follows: TGTGCCAGCAGCTTGGAAGGGGTGAGGAACACTGAAGCTTTCTTT. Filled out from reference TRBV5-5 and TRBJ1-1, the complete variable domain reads DAGVTQSPTHLIKTRGQQVTLRCSPISGHKSVSWYQQVLGQGPQFIFQYYEKEERGRGNFPDRFSARQFPNYSSELNVNALLLGDSALYLCASSLEGVRNTEAFFGQGTRLTVV.

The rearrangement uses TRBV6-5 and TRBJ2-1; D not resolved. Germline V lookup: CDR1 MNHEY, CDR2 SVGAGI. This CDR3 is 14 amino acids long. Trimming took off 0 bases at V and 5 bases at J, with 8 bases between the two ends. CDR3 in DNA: TGTGCCAGCAGTTACTCTCGCGGCGACAATGAGCAGTTCTTC. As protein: CASSYSRGDNEQFF.

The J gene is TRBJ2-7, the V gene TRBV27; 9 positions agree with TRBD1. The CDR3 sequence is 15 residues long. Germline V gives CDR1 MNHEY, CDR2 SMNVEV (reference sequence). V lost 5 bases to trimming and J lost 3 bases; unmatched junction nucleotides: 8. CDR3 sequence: CASSRKSGQGYEQYF. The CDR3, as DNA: TGTGCCAGCAGTCGTAAATCGGGACAGGGCTACGAGCAGTACTTC.

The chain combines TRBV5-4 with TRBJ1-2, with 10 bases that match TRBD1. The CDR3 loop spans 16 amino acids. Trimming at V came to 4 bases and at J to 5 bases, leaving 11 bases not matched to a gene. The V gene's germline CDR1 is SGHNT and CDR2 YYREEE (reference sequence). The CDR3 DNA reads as TGTGCCAGCAGCACTCCCCGGGACAGGGGCGGGTATGGCTACACCTTC. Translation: CASSTPRDRGGYGYTF. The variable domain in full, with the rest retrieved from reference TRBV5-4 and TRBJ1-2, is ETGVTQSPTHLIKTRGQQVTLRCSSQSGHNTVSWYQQALGQGPQFIFQYYREEENGRGNFPPRFSGLQFPNYSSELNVNALELDDSALYLCASSTPRDRGGYGYTFGSGTRLTVV.

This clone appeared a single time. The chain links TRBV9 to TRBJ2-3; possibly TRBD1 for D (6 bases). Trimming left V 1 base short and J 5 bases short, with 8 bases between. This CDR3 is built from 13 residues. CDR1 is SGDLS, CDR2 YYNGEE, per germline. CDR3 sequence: CASSVQGKDTQYF. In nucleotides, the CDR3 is TGTGCCAGCAGCGTACAGGGGAAAGATACGCAGTATTTT.

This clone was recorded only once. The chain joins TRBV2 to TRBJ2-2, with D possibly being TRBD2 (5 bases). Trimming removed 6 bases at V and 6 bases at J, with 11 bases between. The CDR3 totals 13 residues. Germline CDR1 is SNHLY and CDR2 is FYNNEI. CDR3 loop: CASRPTRAGELFF. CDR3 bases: TGTGCCAGCAGACCTACTAGAGCCGGGGAGCTGTTTTTT.

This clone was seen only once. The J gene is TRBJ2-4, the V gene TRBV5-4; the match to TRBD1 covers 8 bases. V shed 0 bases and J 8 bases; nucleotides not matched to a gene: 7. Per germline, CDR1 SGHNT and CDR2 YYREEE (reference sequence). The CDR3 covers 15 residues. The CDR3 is CASSLGQGRRDIQYF. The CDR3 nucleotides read TGTGCCAGCAGCTTGGGACAGGGGAGGCGGGACATTCAGTACTTC. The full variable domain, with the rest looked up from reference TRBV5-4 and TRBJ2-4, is ETGVTQSPTHLIKTRGQQVTLRCSSQSGHNTVSWYQQALGQGPQFIFQYYREEENGRGNFPPRFSGLQFPNYSSELNVNALELDDSALYLCASSLGQGRRDIQYFGAGTRLSVL.

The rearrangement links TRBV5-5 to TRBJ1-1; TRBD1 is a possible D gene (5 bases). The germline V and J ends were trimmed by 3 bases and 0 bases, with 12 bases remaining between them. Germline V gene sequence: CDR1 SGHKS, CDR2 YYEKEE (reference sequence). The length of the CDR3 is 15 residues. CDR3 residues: CASSSPRALNTEAFF. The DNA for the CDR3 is TGTGCCAGCAGCTCCCCCAGGGCCCTGAACACTGAAGCTTTCTTT.

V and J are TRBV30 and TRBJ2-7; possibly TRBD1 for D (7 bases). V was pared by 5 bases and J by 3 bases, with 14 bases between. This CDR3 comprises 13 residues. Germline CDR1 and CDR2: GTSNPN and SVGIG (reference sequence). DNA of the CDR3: TGTGCCTGGGCGGGACAGCGCTTCTACGAGCAGTACTTC. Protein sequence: CAWAGQRFYEQYF.

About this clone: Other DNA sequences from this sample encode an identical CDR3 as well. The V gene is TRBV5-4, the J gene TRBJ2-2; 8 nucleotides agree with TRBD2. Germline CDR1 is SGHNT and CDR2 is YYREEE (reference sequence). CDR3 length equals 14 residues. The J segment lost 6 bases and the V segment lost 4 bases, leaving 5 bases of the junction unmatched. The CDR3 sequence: CASSRLAPSGELFF. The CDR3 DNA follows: TGTGCCAGCAGCCGACTAGCGCCCTCCGGGGAGCTGTTTTTT.

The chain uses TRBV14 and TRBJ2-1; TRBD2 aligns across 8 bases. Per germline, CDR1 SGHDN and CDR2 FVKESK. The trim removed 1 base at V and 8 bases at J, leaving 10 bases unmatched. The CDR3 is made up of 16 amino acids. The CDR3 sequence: CASSQAGRAGWDEQFF. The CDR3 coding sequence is TGTGCCAGCAGCCAAGCCGGGAGGGCCGGGTGGGATGAGCAGTTCTTC.